This T cell receptor (beta chain) stems from a study of T-cell reconstitution after alpha-beta-depleted transplantation in children. General study results and limits: Reportedly, roughly two months post-transplant, alpha-beta T cells arose from several hundred expanded graft clones. At one year after transplant, newly produced T cells mostly accounted for T-cell counts and diversity. Elevated TCRbeta diversity at day 60 was traced, in some patients, to surviving recipient T cells and thymic progenitors.

Preparation of the TCRbeta library was carried out with unique molecular identifiers. TCRdb passed the PCR reads through MiXCR, listing each CDR3 protein once. The table includes just over 950,000 distinct CDR3 sequences, under 30% detected once. The junction had 3 bases not matched to a gene; V was cut back by 3 bases and J by 2 bases. The germline gives CDR1 SGDLS, CDR2 YYNGEE. CDR3 length equals 16 residues. In the case of this clonotype: The antigen remains unidentified.

The sequencing used PBMCs, mostly from graft donor cells, collected 360 days after TCRalphabeta/CD19-depleted stem cell transplant. The TCR was taken from a boy under three years old who had a stem cell transplant for SCID, so the T cells may come from the graft donor. The J gene is TRBJ2-3, the V gene TRBV9; 13 bases line up with TRBD2. The CDR3 here is CASSAGLAGFTDTQYF. CDR3 sequence (DNA): TGTGCCAGCAGCGCGGGACTAGCGGGGTTCACAGATACGCAGTATTTT. Using reference TRBV9 and TRBJ2-3 for the parts outside the CDR3, the full variable domain is DSGVTQTPKHLITATGQRVTLRCSPRSGDLSVYWYQQSLDQGLQFLIQYYNGEERAKGNILERFSAQQFPDLHSELNLSSLELGDSALYFCASSAGLAGFTDTQYFGPGTRLTVL.